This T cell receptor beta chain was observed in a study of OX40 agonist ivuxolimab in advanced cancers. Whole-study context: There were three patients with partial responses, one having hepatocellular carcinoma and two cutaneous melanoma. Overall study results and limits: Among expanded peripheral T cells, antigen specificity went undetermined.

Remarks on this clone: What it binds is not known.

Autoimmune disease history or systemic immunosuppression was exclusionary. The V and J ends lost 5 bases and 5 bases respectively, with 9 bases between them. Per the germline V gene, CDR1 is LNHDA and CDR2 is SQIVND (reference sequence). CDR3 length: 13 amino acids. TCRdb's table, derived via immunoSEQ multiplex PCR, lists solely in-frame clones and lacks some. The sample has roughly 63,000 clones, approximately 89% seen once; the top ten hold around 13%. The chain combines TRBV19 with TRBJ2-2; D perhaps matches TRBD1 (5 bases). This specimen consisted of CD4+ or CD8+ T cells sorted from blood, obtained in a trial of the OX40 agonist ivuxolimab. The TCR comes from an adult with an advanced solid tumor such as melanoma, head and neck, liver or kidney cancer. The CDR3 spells CASSLGHTGELFF. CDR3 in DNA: TGTGCCAGTAGTCTCGGACATACCGGGGAGCTGTTTTTT.